This T cell receptor beta chain comes out of a study of cytomegalovirus exposure and HLA in healthy donors. Study details: Earlier, roughly 120 million unique TCR beta sequences were recovered from some 200 million T cells by an analysis. Study-level results: Sequencing artifact likely explains a cluster of highly shared sequence variants. Reports indicated that the classifier achieved high specificity and sensitivity in diagnosing cytomegalovirus status. Some public TCRs appeared in many individuals, while most sequences were rare.

Note on this clone: Its specificity is unknown.

The PCR was carried out with 60 Vbeta primers and 13 Jbeta primers. TCRdb keeps only in-frame clones here, not all; method: immunoSEQ multiplex PCR. The sample includes some 120,000 clones. The sequencing sample was made of PBMCs. This clonotype originated in a woman aged 55-69 years in good health and CMV-seronegative.

The CDR3 is CASSGTSGYYSSYEQYF. In nucleotides, the CDR3 is TGTGCCAGTAGCGGGACTAGCGGTTATTACTCCTCCTACGAGCAGTACTTC. This rearrangement joins TRBV19 to TRBJ2-7; 11 bases line up with TRBD2. This CDR3 comprises 17 residues. In germline, CDR1 is LNHDA, CDR2 SQIVND (reference sequence). V shed 6 bases, J shed 0 bases, and the junction held 10 bases outside the gene matches. The variable domain in full, with the rest retrieved from reference TRBV19 and TRBJ2-7, is DGGITQSPKYLFRKEGQNVTLSCEQNLNHDAMYWYRQDPGQGLRLIYYSQIVNDFQKGDIAEGYSVSREKKESFPLTVTSAQKNPTAFYLCASSGTSGYYSSYEQYFGPGTRLTVT.